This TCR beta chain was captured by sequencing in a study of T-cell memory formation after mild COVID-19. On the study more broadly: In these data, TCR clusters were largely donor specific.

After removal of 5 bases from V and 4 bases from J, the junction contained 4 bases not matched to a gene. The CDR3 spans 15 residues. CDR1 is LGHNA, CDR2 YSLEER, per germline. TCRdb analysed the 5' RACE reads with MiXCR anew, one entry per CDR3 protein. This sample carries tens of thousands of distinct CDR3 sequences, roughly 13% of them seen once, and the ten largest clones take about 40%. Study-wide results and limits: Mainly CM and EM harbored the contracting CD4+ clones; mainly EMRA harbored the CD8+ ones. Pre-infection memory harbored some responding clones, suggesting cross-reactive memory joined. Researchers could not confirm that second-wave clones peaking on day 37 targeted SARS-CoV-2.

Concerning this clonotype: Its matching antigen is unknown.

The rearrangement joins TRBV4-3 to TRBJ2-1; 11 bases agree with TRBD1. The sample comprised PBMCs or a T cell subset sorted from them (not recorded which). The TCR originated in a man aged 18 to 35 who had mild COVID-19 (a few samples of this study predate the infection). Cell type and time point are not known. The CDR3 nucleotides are TGCGCCAGCAGCTGGGACAGGGGGTCGTACAATGAGCAGTTCTTC. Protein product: CASSWDRGSYNEQFF.